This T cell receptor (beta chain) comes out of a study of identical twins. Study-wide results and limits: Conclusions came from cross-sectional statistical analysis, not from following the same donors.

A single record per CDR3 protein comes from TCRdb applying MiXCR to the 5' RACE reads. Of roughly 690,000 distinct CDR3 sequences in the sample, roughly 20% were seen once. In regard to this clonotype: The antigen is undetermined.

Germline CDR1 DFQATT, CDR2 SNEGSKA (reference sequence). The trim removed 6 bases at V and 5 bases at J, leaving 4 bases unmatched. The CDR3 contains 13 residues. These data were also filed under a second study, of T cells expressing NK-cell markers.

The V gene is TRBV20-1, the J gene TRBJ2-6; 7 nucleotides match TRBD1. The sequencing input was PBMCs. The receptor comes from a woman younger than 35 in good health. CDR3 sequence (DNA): TGCAGTGCCAGGGACAGTCGGGCCAACGTCCTGACTTTC. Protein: CSARDSRANVLTF.